A selection of T cell receptor beta chains follows, all from one sample in a study of control samples from healthy donors and cancer patients. Data came from immunoSEQ multiplex PCR; TCRdb stores just in-frame clones and leaves some out. The data show approximately 79,000 clones, about 91% seen once. The sequenced sample was blood. The receptors were gathered from a man between 50 and 59 years old in good health. The CDR3 runs from the conserved cysteine through the conserved F or W. Each record gives: J gene, V gene, clone size, D gene, CDR3 length, CDR3 DNA, CDR3 protein. D genes are given only for firm matches. Size is stated for part of the rows, as once, few or many counts, or as a class when the clone is expanded.

>TRBJ1-1|TRBV19|NA|NA|13
TGTGCCAGTAGTATAGATAGGACGGCTCGGGCTTTCTTT
CASSIDRTARAFF
>TRBJ1-6|TRBV6-4|NA|TRBD1|13
TGTGCCACGAGCACAGGGGGTAATTCACCCCTCCACTTT
CATSTGGNSPLHF
>TRBJ2-5|TRBV6-2/TRBV6-3|NA|TRBD2|15
TGTGCCAGCAGTTACTCGGCGGGGGGTTCGGAGACCCAGTACTTC
CASSYSAGGSETQYF
>TRBJ2-6|TRBV4-1|once|NA|19
TGCGCCAGCAGCCAAGACCCGCGGGGCGCCTTTGCTGGGGCCAACGTCCTGACTTTC
CASSQDPRGAFAGANVLTF
>TRBJ1-2|TRBV29-1|NA|NA|13
TGCAGCGTTGAACACCCTATGGGCTATGGCTACACCTTC
CSVEHPMGYGYTF
>TRBJ1-1|TRBV10-3|NA|NA|12
TGTGCCATCAGTGAGTCGGGGACTGAAGCTTTCTTT
CAISESGTEAFF
>TRBJ1-2|TRBV24-1|NA|TRBD1|16
TGTGCCACCAGTGGGCGAGGGACAGCAGCTAACTATGGCTACACCTTC
CATSGRGTAANYGYTF
>TRBJ1-2|TRBV29-1|few|NA|13
TGCAGCGTTGAAGATCCCACAGGGAAAGGCTACACCTTC
CSVEDPTGKGYTF
>TRBJ2-3|TRBV5-1|NA|NA|15
TGCGCCAGCAGCTGGACAGATGAGAACACAGATACGCAGTATTTT
CASSWTDENTDTQYF
>TRBJ1-1|TRBV5-6|few|NA|16
TGTGCCAGCAGATCAACCTACCTCACAGAGAACACTGAAGCTTTCTTT
CASRSTYLTENTEAFF
>TRBJ2-5|TRBV30|once|NA|12
TGTGCCTGGAGAATTTCTGATGGCAGGCAGTACTTC
CAWRISDGRQYF
>TRBJ1-1|TRBV2|NA|NA|13
TGTGCCAGCGTTTTAAACACGAACACTGAAGCTTTCTTT
CASVLNTNTEAFF
>TRBJ1-2|TRBV9|NA|NA|16
TGTGCCAGCAGCCCCCAGGCCCCTACAGTGAACTATGGCTACACCTTC
CASSPQAPTVNYGYTF
>TRBJ2-7|TRBV6-2/TRBV6-3|NA|NA|16
TGTGCCAGCAGTGGAGGGGGTCTTCGTACCACCTACGAGCAGTACTTC
CASSGGGLRTTYEQYF
>TRBJ2-1|TRBV5-4|NA|TRBD1|16
TGTGCCAGCAGCCGGCAGAACAGGGGGCCTTACAATGAGCAGTTCTTC
CASSRQNRGPYNEQFF
>TRBJ1-1|TRBV5-6|NA|NA|11
TGTGCCAGCAGCTTAGGGACTGAAGCTTTCTTT
CASSLGTEAFF
>TRBJ1-2|TRBV2|NA|NA|12
TGTGCCAGCGACAGAGCTAACTATGGCTACACCTTC
CASDRANYGYTF
>TRBJ1-1|TRBV7-2|NA|TRBD1|14
TGTGCCAGCAGCCAGACAGGGTATAACACTGAAGCTTTCTTT
CASSQTGYNTEAFF
>TRBJ1-1|TRBV21-1|NA|NA|13
TGTGCCAGCAGCAAACGGTCGTACACTGAAGCTTTCTTT
CASSKRSYTEAFF
>TRBJ1-3|TRBV18|NA|NA|14
TGTGCCAGCTCACCTCGAAACCAGGGAAACACCATATATTTT
CASSPRNQGNTIYF
>TRBJ1-3|TRBV29-1|few|NA|12
TGCAGCGTCATAAGGGGGGGAAACACCATATATTTT
CSVIRGGNTIYF
>TRBJ2-7|TRBV29-1|NA|NA|13
TGCAGCGTTGATACCGGGAGCTCCTACGAGCAGTACTTC
CSVDTGSSYEQYF
>TRBJ2-3|TRBV6-6|NA|NA|16
TGTGCCAGCATTTTAGACGGGGCCCCTAGCACAGATACGCAGTATTTT
CASILDGAPSTDTQYF
>TRBJ2-1|TRBV29-1|NA|NA|12
TGCAGCGTTGACTGGGATGGCAATGAGCAGTTCTTC
CSVDWDGNEQFF
>TRBJ2-7|TRBV10-1|NA|TRBD1|15
TGCGCCAGCAGTGAGGGGGACAGGGATGGGTACGAGCAGTACTTC
CASSEGDRDGYEQYF
>TRBJ1-5|TRBV12-3/TRBV12-4|once|NA|13
TGTGCCAGCAGTCCCGACACACGTCAGCCCCAGCATTTT
CASSPDTRQPQHF
>TRBJ2-2|TRBV9|NA|TRBD2|15
TGTGCCAGCAGCGTCTTTAGCGGGGGTACCGGGGAGCTGTTTTTT
CASSVFSGGTGELFF
>TRBJ2-2|TRBV5-4|NA|TRBD1|16
TGTGCCAGCAGCTTAACGCCGGGACAGGGTGCCGGGGAGCTGTTTTTT
CASSLTPGQGAGELFF
>TRBJ1-4|TRBV6-6|few|NA|13
TGTGCCAGCAGGCGTACAACTAATGAAAAACTGTTTTTT
CASRRTTNEKLFF
>TRBJ1-3|TRBV11-3|NA|TRBD1|15
TGTGCCAGCAGCCCGGGACAGGGACCCGGAAACACCATATATTTT
CASSPGQGPGNTIYF
>TRBJ2-5|TRBV18|NA|TRBD1|16
TGTGCCAGCTCACCAATCTCGACAGGGGGTCCGGAGACCCAGTACTTC
CASSPISTGGPETQYF
>TRBJ2-5|TRBV6-6|NA|NA|14
TGTGCCAGCAGCTTCGTTGGCAACCCGGAGACCCAGTACTTC
CASSFVGNPETQYF
>TRBJ1-2|TRBV2|NA|NA|14
TGTGCCAGCTTTTTTTTGACGGGAGGCTATGGCTACACCTTC
CASFFLTGGYGYTF
>TRBJ1-1|TRBV5-6|NA|NA|14
TGTGCCAGCAGCTTTTACGGGATCGACACTGAAGCTTTCTTT
CASSFYGIDTEAFF
>TRBJ2-2|TRBV11-2|NA|NA|16
TGTGCCAGCAGCCAGACAGGAATTGGGAACACCGGGGAGCTGTTTTTT
CASSQTGIGNTGELFF
>TRBJ1-2|TRBV5-6|once|NA|14
TGTGCCAGCAGCTCAAAAGAGAGGGCCTATGGCTACACCTTC
CASSSKERAYGYTF
>TRBJ2-7|TRBV5-1|NA|TRBD1|15
TGCGCCAGCAGCTTGGTTTTACAGGGGGCTCGGGAGCAGTACTTC
CASSLVLQGAREQYF
>TRBJ1-1|TRBV5-1|NA|TRBD1|18
TGCGCCAGCAGGCTGATCCTGGGACAGGGCCTGATGGGCACTGAAGCTTTCTTT
CASRLILGQGLMGTEAFF
>TRBJ2-7|TRBV6-5|NA|NA|15
TGTGCCAGCATCCAAACCAACAGACCTCCCTACGAGCAGTACTTC
CASIQTNRPPYEQYF
>TRBJ1-6|TRBV2|NA|TRBD1|15
TGTGCCAGCAGTGAAGGACAGGGTGTGAATTCACCCCTCCACTTT
CASSEGQGVNSPLHF
>TRBJ1-3|TRBV6-6|NA|NA|15
TGTGCCAGCAGCACTGACCAGGGTAATGGAAACACCATATATTTT
CASSTDQGNGNTIYF
>TRBJ1-3|TRBV7-6|once|TRBD1|16
TGTGCCAGCAGCTTGAACAGGGGCCTAACTGGAAACACCATATATTTT
CASSLNRGLTGNTIYF